One and the same sample provided the 21 T cell receptor beta chains below, sequenced in a study of T cells after yellow fever vaccination. TCRdb reprocessed the 5' RACE reads with MiXCR, giving one entry per CDR3 protein. The sample lists under 600,000 distinct CDR3 sequences; less than 15% were seen once. Specimen: PBMCs, collected on the day of the yellow fever booster vaccination. All receptors come from a man aged 30 to 39 who received the YFV17D yellow fever vaccine.

This clonotype was found once. The chain employs TRBV10-3 and TRBJ2-5; tentative D call: TRBD1 (5 bases). Germline values: CDR1 ENHRY, CDR2 SYGVKD. Trimming removed 6 bases from V and 5 bases from J, with 25 bases in between. This CDR3 spans 17 amino acids. CDR3: CAISLLPGAGITETQYF. The CDR3 DNA follows: TGTGCCATCAGCCTCCTCCCTGGGGCAGGGATTACGGAGACCCAGTACTTC.

The genes are TRBV7-9 and TRBJ2-7; 10 nucleotides match TRBD2. CDR3 size: 17 residues. The V segment lost 1 base and the J segment 0 bases; nucleotides outside the gene matches: 6. Germline V gene sequence: CDR1 SEHNR, CDR2 FQNEAQ (reference sequence). In nucleotides, the CDR3 is TGTGCCAGCAGCTTAGACACTAGCGGGACTAACTCCTACGAGCAGTACTTC. Encoded protein: CASSLDTSGTNSYEQYF. The whole variable domain, filled in from reference TRBV7-9 and TRBJ2-7, reads DTGVSQNPRHKITKRGQNVTFRCDPISEHNRLYWYRQTLGQGPEFLTYFQNEAQLEKSRLLSDRFSAERPKGSFSTLEIQRTEQGDSAMYLCASSLDTSGTNSYEQYFGPGTRLTVT.

Only a few counts were recorded for this clonotype. DNA for the CDR3: TGCAGTGCTATTAGGACTAGCGCCCCCCAAGAGACCCAGTACTTC. Translated, it gives CSAIRTSAPQETQYF. This sequence joins TRBV20-1 and TRBJ2-5; TRBD2 matches 9 bases. The germline CDR1 and CDR2 sequences are DFQATT and SNEGSKA (reference sequence). The V segment lost 4 bases and the J segment 1 base; nucleotides outside the gene matches: 7. This CDR3 region has 15 residues.

The gene calls are TRBV5-6 and TRBJ1-6, with D perhaps matching TRBD1 (5 bases). Germline assignment: CDR1 SGHDT and CDR2 YYEEEE. The CDR3 is 13 amino acids. The V gene lost 0 bases and the J gene lost 10 bases, with 8 bases spanning the gap. The CDR3 sequence: CASSLGGRSPLHF. In DNA, the CDR3 is TGTGCCAGCAGCTTGGGGGGCAGGTCACCCCTCCACTTT.

CDR3 region: CSVWERRNTEAFF. The CDR3 nucleotides are TGCAGCGTTTGGGAACGGAGGAACACTGAAGCTTTCTTT. V is TRBV29-1 and J is TRBJ1-1; D gene ambiguous. This CDR3 contains 13 residues. Trimming pared 5 bases from V and 1 base from J, leaving 11 bases between. Per germline, CDR1 SQVTM and CDR2 ANQGSEA.

Only a few counts were recorded for this clonotype. The chain has TRBV20-1 and TRBJ2-7; D is perhaps TRBD2 (5 bases). V gave up 1 base and J gave up 5 bases, with 12 bases separating them. This CDR3 contains 13 residues. CDR1 and CDR2 from the germline V gene are DFQATT and SNEGSKA (reference sequence). The CDR3 reads CSARGPGGNEQYF. The CDR3 nucleotides read TGCAGTGCTAGAGGGCCCGGAGGAAACGAGCAGTACTTC.

The chain joins TRBV2 to TRBJ2-1; D unclear. The CDR3 is 12 residues long. Per germline, CDR1 SNHLY and CDR2 FYNNEI. The V and J ends lost 6 bases and 1 base respectively, with 4 bases between them. The chain's CDR3 is CASRESYNEQFF. The CDR3 coding sequence is TGTGCCAGCAGGGAATCCTACAATGAGCAGTTCTTC. Variable domain in full (rest from reference TRBV2 and TRBJ2-1): EPEVTQTPSHQVTQMGQEVILRCVPISNHLYFYWYRQILGQKVEFLVSFYNNEISEKSEIFDDQFSVERPDGSNFTLKIRSTKLEDSAMYFCASRESYNEQFFGPGTRLTVL.

This clonotype was seen only a few times. This chain links TRBV27 with TRBJ1-5; D is perhaps TRBD1 (6 bases). This CDR3 spans 14 amino acids. Germline assignment: CDR1 MNHEY and CDR2 SMNVEV (reference sequence). Trimming took off 6 bases at V and 1 base at J, with 10 bases between the two ends. CDR3 loop: CASRLGASNQPQHF. CDR3 sequence (DNA): TGTGCCAGCAGGCTGGGGGCAAGCAATCAGCCCCAGCATTTT.

The rearrangement links TRBV20-1 to TRBJ2-6, with D hard to call. V dropped 6 bases and J dropped 0 bases, with 9 bases sitting between them. This CDR3 spans 14 amino acids. Germline CDR1 DFQATT, CDR2 SNEGSKA (reference sequence). The CDR3 loop reads CSARSASGANVLTF. The CDR3 bases are TGCAGTGCCAGGTCTGCCTCTGGGGCCAACGTCCTGACTTTC.

A few counts support this clonotype. J is TRBJ2-5 and V is TRBV15, with 8 bases that match TRBD1. In germline, CDR1 is LNHNV, CDR2 YYDKDF (reference sequence). This CDR3 is built from 14 residues. V lost 2 bases and J lost 4; bases outside the gene matches: 3. DNA for the CDR3: TGTGCCACCAGCAGAACAGGGGGAACAGAGACCCAGTACTTC. Translating gives CATSRTGGTETQYF.

The rearrangement uses TRBV7-2 and TRBJ1-1; perhaps TRBD1 as D (5 bases). This CDR3 has 14 amino acids. From germline, CDR1 is SGHTA and CDR2 FQGNSA. Trimming removed 4 bases at V and 1 base at J, with 10 bases between. The CDR3 nucleotides are TGTGCCAGCAGCTGGGGACTGCAGAACACTGAAGCTTTCTTT. Amino acid sequence: CASSWGLQNTEAFF.

This clonotype has only a few counts. V is TRBV10-3 and J is TRBJ2-7, with TRBD1 matching 8 bases. The CDR3 loop spans 13 amino acids. Germline V CDR1 and CDR2: ENHRY, SYGVKD. V dropped 8 bases and J dropped 5; count of bases not matched to a gene: 8. CDR3 residues: CAIGDRPPHEQYF. The CDR3 DNA follows: TGTGCCATCGGGGACAGGCCTCCCCACGAGCAGTACTTC.

V usage is TRBV10-3 and J usage is TRBJ2-1; tentative D call: TRBD1 (5 bases). CDR1 is ENHRY, CDR2 SYGVKD, per germline. V was pared by 3 bases and J by 4 bases, with 16 bases between. The CDR3 has 16 residues. The CDR3 nucleotides are TGTGCCATCAGTGAATATCCTCAGGGCCCATACAATGAGCAGTTCTTC. This translates into CAISEYPQGPYNEQFF.

This clonotype showed up just a few times. The chain combines TRBV20-1 with TRBJ1-5; D is perhaps TRBD1 (5 bases). V was pared by 5 bases and J by 5 bases, with 10 bases between. The CDR3 totals 12 residues. The germline CDR1 and CDR2 sequences are DFQATT and SNEGSKA (reference sequence). The CDR3 DNA is TGCAGTGCTGGGCCAGGGTATCAGCCCCAGCATTTT. Translating gives CSAGPGYQPQHF.

The genes are TRBV3-1 and TRBJ2-7; 8 nucleotides match TRBD2. V lost 4 bases to trimming and J lost 1 base; unmatched junction nucleotides: 6. This CDR3 region has 15 residues. Germline assignment: CDR1 LGHDT and CDR2 YNNKEL (reference sequence). CDR3 residues: CASSRESGGSYEQYF. The DNA of the CDR3 is TGTGCCAGCAGCCGAGAGAGCGGGGGTTCCTACGAGCAGTACTTC.

The CDR3: CSALSPADTQYF. CDR3 coding DNA: TGCAGTGCCCTTAGTCCGGCGGATACGCAGTATTTT. The rearrangement links TRBV20-1 to TRBJ2-3; D unresolved. CDR1 and CDR2 from the germline V gene are DFQATT and SNEGSKA (reference sequence). The CDR3 sequence is 12 residues long. V was trimmed by 6 bases and J by 6 bases, leaving 13 bases between them.

This chain joins TRBV24-1 and TRBJ2-3; no clear D. CDR3 size: 14 residues. Germline values: CDR1 KGHDR, CDR2 SFDVKD. Trimming took 0 bases from V and 4 from J, leaving 7 bases between them. The CDR3: CATSDLEFPDTQYF. The CDR3 region has the DNA TGTGCCACCAGTGATTTGGAGTTCCCAGATACGCAGTATTTT.

The chain is built from TRBV15 and TRBJ2-5; 10 bases map to TRBD2. This CDR3 region has 17 residues. The germline gives CDR1 LNHNV, CDR2 YYDKDF (reference sequence). Trimming cost V 0 bases and J 5 bases; bases outside gene matches: 9. The CDR3 is CATSRDPLAGVRETQYF. CDR3 sequence (DNA): TGTGCCACCAGCAGAGATCCGCTAGCGGGAGTACGGGAGACCCAGTACTTC.

This chain links TRBV13 with TRBJ2-7; no reliable D call. The CDR3 loop spans 14 amino acids. V lost 1 base to trimming and J lost 4 bases, with 11 bases between them. Germline V CDR1 and CDR2: PRHDT, FYEKMQ (reference sequence). The CDR3 nucleotides read TGTGCCAGCAGCTTAGACGGAATGGGGTACGAGCAGTACTTC. It translates to CASSLDGMGYEQYF. The full variable domain, with the rest looked up from reference TRBV13 and TRBJ2-7, is AAGVIQSPRHLIKEKRETATLKCYPIPRHDTVYWYQQGPGQDPQFLISFYEKMQSDKGSIPDRFSAQQFSDYHSELNMSSLELGDSALYFCASSLDGMGYEQYFGPGTRLTVT.

On this clonotype itself: At one boundary the junction diverges from the germline segment, which might be a read error. This chain's CDR3 is CASSEGTEKVF. CDR3 DNA sequence: TGTGCCAGCAGCGAAGGGACGGAGAAAGTCTTC. The V and J genes are TRBV6-1 and TRBJ1-2; weak D call: TRBD1 (5 bases). The CDR3 length is 11 residues. Germline V CDR1 and CDR2: MNHNS, SASEGT.

This clonotype has only a few counts. The chain joins TRBV7-7 to TRBJ2-7; D unclear. CDR1 and CDR2 from the germline V gene are SSHAT and FNYEAQ (reference sequence). The length of the CDR3 is 14 residues. Trimming cost V 4 bases and J 0 bases, with 10 bases left between them. The CDR3 is CASSSGRGSYEQYF. In DNA, the CDR3 is TGTGCCAGCAGCTCAGGTCGCGGCTCCTACGAGCAGTACTTC.